This TCR beta chain derives from a study of blood T cell repertoires in COVID-19. Overall study: Specimens from acute and convalescent COVID-19 originated in the United States, Italy and Spain. T cells, B-cell-depleted T cells, or PBMCs supplied cDNA or gDNA.

Original processing methods: Amplified reference gene primers provided the basis for estimating nucleated cell counts. Using immunoSEQ multiplex PCR, the repertoire was profiled, and TCRdb retains in-frame clones only, with some absent. D and trimming come from the DNA, and the V and J calls and clone size come from that table. Of about 100,000 clones listed, approximately 83% are singletons. Germline V CDR1 and CDR2: SGHDT, YYEEEE. CDR3 length equals 16 residues. The V segment lost 3 bases and the J segment 5 bases; nucleotides outside the gene matches: 5. Input material: peripheral blood. The rearrangement links TRBV5-6 to TRBJ2-5; 15 positions agree with TRBD2. The source is a woman aged 70-85 years with acute or convalescent COVID-19. The CDR3 bases are TGTGCCAGCAGCTCTGGACTAGCGGGAGGGAGGGAGACCCAGTACTTC. Translating gives CASSSGLAGGRETQYF. Combining the CDR3 with reference TRBV5-6 and TRBJ2-5 gives the whole variable domain DAGVTQSPTHLIKTRGQQVTLRCSPKSGHDTVSWYQQALGQGPQFIFQYYEEEERQRGNFPDRFSGHQFPNYSSELNVNALLLGDSALYLCASSSGLAGGRETQYFGPGTRLLVL.